This T cell receptor (beta chain) was observed in a study of T cells in localized non-small cell lung cancer. The CDR3 has 16 residues. Germline assignment: CDR1 SGHNT and CDR2 YENEEA. Trimming removed 2 bases at V and 0 bases at J, with 13 bases between. Study results and limitations: Tumor trailed uninvolved adjacent lung in T cell clonality, which peaked there. Those with higher blood T cell density had longer overall survival. Because only a single region of the tumor was sequenced, heterogeneity remains possible. Median roughly 57 top-100 tumor clones were shared with paired adjacent lung.

About this clone itself: Its antigen is still unknown.

Sequencing was performed with immunoSEQ multiplex PCR; in TCRdb, only in-frame clones are kept and a portion is missing. There are about 9,800 clones in the sample; about 44% occur only once, and 3.8% lies in the top ten. The rearrangement links TRBV11-3 to TRBJ1-2; D gene ambiguous. The TCR sequence derives from a woman aged 35-70 years with stage I lung adenocarcinoma. This specimen consisted of lymph node tissue, obtained before any cancer treatment. As DNA, the CDR3 is TGTGCCAGCAGCTTATTGGTTTTTCCCTCTAACTATGGCTACACCTTC. Its protein is CASSLLVFPSNYGYTF.